This is a list of T cell receptor beta chains from one sample in a study of T cells in Graves' hyperthyroidism and ophthalmopathy. TCRdb re-analysed the multiplex PCR reads in MiXCR, keeping a single row per CDR3 protein. The sample consists of 500,000 or so distinct CDR3 sequences, 17% of them appearing once. The specimen sequenced was blood. These receptors were collected from a woman younger than 35 with Graves' ophthalmopathy. The CDR3 runs from the conserved cysteine through the conserved F or W. D genes are given only for firm matches. Some rows have no size entry. The others give once, few or many, or a class for an expanded clone.

v_call	j_call	d_call	clone_size	cdr3_length	cdr3_nt	cdr3_aa
TRBV6-2/TRBV6-3	TRBJ1-6	.	.	12	TGTGCCAGCAGTAAGGATAATTCACCCCTCCACTTT	CASSKDNSPLHF
TRBV30	TRBJ1-1	.	many	13	TGTGCCTGGATTCGGTCCGGGTCCACTGAAGCTTTCTTT	CAWIRSGSTEAFF
TRBV20-1	TRBJ2-7	.	many	13	TGCAGTGCTAGAGACCCGTTAGGGTACGAGCAGTACTTC	CSARDPLGYEQYF
TRBV7-2	TRBJ2-7	TRBD2	many	15	TGTGCCAGCAGTGTCGGACTAGCGGGAGTCCTCGAGCAGTACTTC	CASSVGLAGVLEQYF
TRBV11-2	TRBJ2-5	.	many	14	TGTGCCAGCAGCTTAGAGGCCTCCGGGGAGACCCAGTACTTC	CASSLEASGETQYF
TRBV7-2	TRBJ1-1	.	many	17	TGTGCCAGCAGCTTACTCGGTCCCACCTCGGGTTCCACTGAAGCTTTCTTT	CASSLLGPTSGSTEAFF
TRBV7-3	TRBJ2-1	.	many	13	TGTGCCAGCACAGCGGTCGGAGGAAATGAGCAGTTCTTC	CASTAVGGNEQFF
TRBV9	TRBJ2-6	TRBD2	few	17	TGTGCCAGCAGCGTAGGTAGCGGGAGTTCTGGGGCCAACGTCCTGACTTTC	CASSVGSGSSGANVLTF
TRBV30	TRBJ2-1	TRBD1	few	16	TGTGCCTGGAGCGACCCGGACAGGGGCTTTTACAATGAGCAGTTCTTC	CAWSDPDRGFYNEQFF
TRBV27	TRBJ1-1	TRBD1	many	14	TGTGCCAGCAGTCCGTCAGGGGGCCGGCCTGAAGCTTTCTTT	CASSPSGGRPEAFF
TRBV3-1	TRBJ2-7	.	many	14	TGTGCCAGCAGCCCTTTTGCAGGGCCCTACGAGCAGTACTTC	CASSPFAGPYEQYF
TRBV19	TRBJ1-2	.	.	14	TGTGCCACCCGAGACCGGACGATGTGGGATGGCTACACCTTC	CATRDRTMWDGYTF
TRBV20-1	TRBJ2-3	.	few	13	TGCAGTGCTAGAGATCCCAACGGGGATACGCAGTATTTT	CSARDPNGDTQYF
TRBV27	TRBJ2-5	TRBD2	many	15	TGTGCCAGCAGCCATCGGGGGGGCCGAGGAGAGACCCAGTACTTC	CASSHRGGRGETQYF
TRBV6-2/TRBV6-3	TRBJ1-2	.	.	14	TGTGCCAGCAAACAGAGCACTGAAAACTATGGCTACACCTTC	CASKQSTENYGYTF
TRBV3-1	TRBJ2-7	TRBD2	.	15	TGTGCCAGCAGCCCGCACCTAGCGGGAGGCCGAGAGCAGTACTTC	CASSPHLAGGREQYF
TRBV5-5	TRBJ2-1	.	.	15	TGTGCCAGCAGCTTGGGGACTGCAGGTTACAATGAGCAGTTCTTC	CASSLGTAGYNEQFF
TRBV7-3	TRBJ2-7	.	.	17	TGTGCCAGCAGCCCCCTCCTCGGGCAGGCGGGAACCTACGAGCAGTACTTC	CASSPLLGQAGTYEQYF
TRBV2	TRBJ2-1	.	many	12	TGTGCCAGCAGACCACATGCCAATGAGCAGTTCTTC	CASRPHANEQFF
TRBV28	TRBJ2-7	.	many	14	TGTGCCAGCAGTTTACTCGGGACCGGGCGGGAGCAGTACTTC	CASSLLGTGREQYF
TRBV24-1	TRBJ2-7	.	many	14	TGTGCCACCAGTGCACAACAGTACCCCTACGAGCAGTACTTC	CATSAQQYPYEQYF
TRBV12-3/TRBV12-4	TRBJ2-1	.	many	15	TGTGCCAGCAGTTTCTCGCGGGGGCCCGGGGGTGAGCAGTTCTTC	CASSFSRGPGGEQFF
TRBV4-1	TRBJ1-1	.	many	14	TGCGCCAGCACCTTAGGACCGAGCTTCACTGAAGCTTTCTTT	CASTLGPSFTEAFF
TRBV28	TRBJ2-1	TRBD1	many	15	TGTGCCAGCAGTAATCCCGGGACAGGGGGGGATGAGCAGTTCTTC	CASSNPGTGGDEQFF
TRBV30	TRBJ1-5	.	many	14	TGTGCCTGTTCCAATGAGCAGATTAATCAGCCCCAGCATTTT	CACSNEQINQPQHF
TRBV11-2	TRBJ2-5	TRBD1	.	11	TGTGCCAGCAGCTCCGGGACAGCTAACCACTTC	CASSSGTANHF
TRBV12-3/TRBV12-4	TRBJ1-1	.	many	15	TGTGCCAGCAGTTTTGCAGGACAGCAGAACACTGAAGCTTTCTTT	CASSFAGQQNTEAFF
TRBV27	TRBJ2-1	.	many	15	TGTGCCAGCAGTTCACCTCAAACAGGGTACAATGAGCAGTTCTTC	CASSSPQTGYNEQFF
TRBV6-4	TRBJ2-2	TRBD2	.	14	TGTGCCAGCAGTATAGCGGGAGAGACCGGGGAGCTGTTTTTT	CASSIAGETGELFF
TRBV11-2	TRBJ2-1	.	many	16	TGTGCCAGCAGCTCCTACGAGCGCAGCTCCTACAATGAGCAGTTCTTC	CASSSYERSSYNEQFF
TRBV9	TRBJ1-1	.	.	15	TGTGCCAGCAGCATCTTAGGGGACACGAACACTGAAGCTTTCTTT	CASSILGDTNTEAFF
TRBV30	TRBJ2-7	.	many	14	TGTGCCTGGAGTGTAAGTTCAGGGACCTACGAGCAGTACTTC	CAWSVSSGTYEQYF
TRBV27	TRBJ2-1	TRBD1	.	16	TGTGCCAGCAGTTCCAGACAGGGAGCGCCCTACAATGAGCAGTTCTTC	CASSSRQGAPYNEQFF
TRBV28	TRBJ1-1	.	many	15	TGTGCCAGCACCAGTTCGGCCCTTATGAACACTGAAGCTTTCTTT	CASTSSALMNTEAFF
TRBV30	TRBJ2-1	TRBD2	few	14	TGTGCCTGGACAGCGGGGCTCTCCTACAATGAGCAGTTCTTC	CAWTAGLSYNEQFF
TRBV11-2	TRBJ2-7	TRBD1	.	16	TGTGCCAGCAGCCCATCAAGCTACAGGGGATCCCACGAGCAGTACTTC	CASSPSSYRGSHEQYF
TRBV29-1	TRBJ2-1	TRBD2	many	13	TGCAGCGTTGCTCTAGCGGGAGTACTTGAGCAGTTCTTC	CSVALAGVLEQFF
TRBV30	TRBJ2-5	.	few	11	TGTGCCTGGAGTGTTATCCGAGACCAGTACTTC	CAWSVIRDQYF
TRBV13	TRBJ2-3	TRBD1	.	16	TGTGCCAGCAGCCGAGAGGGGGCCTCTAGCACAGATACGCAGTATTTT	CASSREGASSTDTQYF
TRBV11-2	TRBJ1-6	.	.	14	TGTGCCAGCAGCTTAGTAGGGGCCGGTTCACCCCTCCACTTT	CASSLVGAGSPLHF
TRBV6-2/TRBV6-3	TRBJ1-2	TRBD1	.	14	TGTGCCAGCAGTTCGGGACAGACCTCCGTAGGCTACACCTTC	CASSSGQTSVGYTF
TRBV19	TRBJ2-7	.	.	16	TGTGCCAGTAGTGTGACAGGCGGCTGGGCTTCCTACGAGCAGTACTTC	CASSVTGGWASYEQYF
TRBV29-1	TRBJ2-3	TRBD2	many	17	TGCAGCGTTGACGGGGTAGCGGGAGAAAGTAGCACAGATACGCAGTATTTT	CSVDGVAGESSTDTQYF
TRBV20-1	TRBJ2-7	TRBD2	.	15	TGCAGTGCCACAGCACTCAACGGGAGGGCCTACGAGCAGTACTTC	CSATALNGRAYEQYF
TRBV12-3/TRBV12-4	TRBJ1-5	.	many	13	TGTGCCAGCAGTTTAGTAGGGGTTCAGCCCCAGCATTTT	CASSLVGVQPQHF
TRBV7-2	TRBJ2-7	.	many	14	TGTGCCAGCAGCTTAGGGGATGAGTACTACGAGCAGTACTTC	CASSLGDEYYEQYF
TRBV15	TRBJ1-5	.	.	15	TGTGCCACCAGCAGAGATCTGACAACGAATCAGCCCCAGCATTTT	CATSRDLTTNQPQHF
TRBV28	TRBJ2-3	.	many	18	TGTGCCAGCAGTTTTCGCATGGGCGGGACCAGCCTTATTGATACGCAGTATTTT	CASSFRMGGTSLIDTQYF
TRBV16	TRBJ1-2	.	many	16	TGTGCCAGCAGCCATCCGAACGAAGACTATAACTATGGCTACACCTTC	CASSHPNEDYNYGYTF
TRBV12-3/TRBV12-4	TRBJ2-5	.	many	13	TGTGCCAGCAGTTTGGTAGATCAAGAGACCCAGTACTTC	CASSLVDQETQYF
TRBV29-1	TRBJ2-3	.	.	16	TGCAGCGTTGAAGAGCCTAGCGTAACTAGCACAGATACGCAGTATTTT	CSVEEPSVTSTDTQYF
TRBV28	TRBJ1-1	.	many	13	TGTGCCAGCAGTTCTCCACTGAACACTGAAGCTTTCTTT	CASSSPLNTEAFF
TRBV27	TRBJ2-1	.	many	13	TGTGCCAGCAGTTTATTTCAGAGCTATGAGCAGTTCTTC	CASSLFQSYEQFF